This T cell receptor (beta chain) emerged from a study of blood T cell repertoires in COVID-19. Study in general: Researchers got acute and convalescent COVID-19 samples from the United States, Italy and Spain. PBMCs, B-cell-depleted T cells, or T cells were the source of the cDNA or gDNA that made up the material.

Using immunoSEQ multiplex PCR, the repertoire was profiled, and TCRdb retains in-frame clones only, with some absent. Counted here are 55,000 to 65,000 clones, less than 80% occurring once; the ten biggest clones make up about 3%. The germline CDR1 and CDR2 sequences are MDHEN and SYDVKM. The ends lost 5 bases at V and 3 bases at J; junction bases unmatched: 7. CDR3 length equals 14 residues. The chain carries TRBV28 and TRBJ2-7; 7 bases map to TRBD1. This receptor was taken from a man aged 55 to 70 with acute or convalescent COVID-19. The material sequenced was peripheral blood. The CDR3 loop is CASSQSGQHYEQYF. As DNA, the CDR3 is TGTGCCAGCAGTCAGTCGGGACAGCACTACGAGCAGTACTTC.